A selection of T cell receptor beta chains follows, all from one sample in a study of blood T cell repertoires in COVID-19. Method: immunoSEQ multiplex PCR; TCRdb's copy keeps in-frame clones and lacks some. The sample includes roughly 180,000 clones, 70% to 90% seen only once; the top ten take around 5%. Source material: peripheral blood. The source of these receptors is a woman between 45 and 60 years old with COVID-19, enrolled during active disease. Each CDR3 is given without its conserved first and last residue. For some rows the clone size is stated as once, few or many, or as a class when expanded; others skip it.

j_call,v_call,clone_size,cdr3_aa
TRBJ1-2,TRBV19,once,ASSIPGNYGYT
TRBJ2-7,TRBV3-1/TRBV3-2,once,ASSQEVAKLMEQY
TRBJ2-3,TRBV5-1,.,ASSSSDTQY
TRBJ1-4,TRBV19,.,ASSPRQGENEKLF
TRBJ2-5,TRBV7-9,.,ASSIQETQY
TRBJ2-5,TRBV10-2,once,ASSGTGGSETQY
TRBJ2-7,TRBV4-1,.,ASSQRDTVYEQY
TRBJ1-4,TRBV28,.,ASTPGGVEKLF
TRBJ2-7,TRBV2,.,ASRVAGGEQY
TRBJ2-5,TRBV2,.,ASKELASQETQY
TRBJ1-1,TRBV3-1/TRBV3-2,few,ASSPATGLSTEAF
TRBJ1-2,TRBV18,.,ASSPGQSSYGYT
TRBJ1-5,TRBV9,.,ASSVGTVPNQPQH
TRBJ2-2,TRBV3-1/TRBV3-2,.,ASSPTGFTHGELF
TRBJ2-7,TRBV12-5,.,ASGLVTGAEQY
TRBJ2-2,TRBV9,.,ASSVTQGSGELF
TRBJ1-1,TRBV28,.,ASSSTAENTEAF
TRBJ2-1,TRBV3-1/TRBV3-2,once,ASSQEGSGKLYNEQF
TRBJ1-4,TRBV6-2/TRBV6-3,many,ASSLSSSAGEKLF
TRBJ1-5,TRBV4-1,.,ASSQAHTGGNQPQH
TRBJ1-1,TRBV6-5,.,ASTMTKDTEAF
TRBJ2-3,TRBV7-2,.,ASSLVGRGRTDTQY
TRBJ2-1,TRBV5-1,.,ASSSPVSSYNEQF
TRBJ2-1,TRBV24-1,.,ATSDLRGMNNEQF
TRBJ2-1,TRBV11-3,.,ASSFAGEYNEQF
TRBJ1-4,TRBV19,once,ASSPGQINEKLF
TRBJ2-7,TRBV11-2,.,ASSVGTGDYEQY
TRBJ2-5,TRBV6-5,.,ASSSLAGDYQETQY
TRBJ1-1,TRBV6-5,.,ASRKGQVNTEAF
TRBJ1-2,TRBV28,.,ASSKDTYGYT
TRBJ2-1,TRBV11-2,few,ASSPLAGEQF
TRBJ1-2,TRBV6-2/TRBV6-3,.,ASSPERGARGYT
TRBJ1-5,TRBV4-1,few,ASSQDFVQGYNQPQH
TRBJ1-4,TRBV6-5,.,ASSYSGQPNEKLF
TRBJ2-7,TRBV19,few,ATQNRGPTYEQY
TRBJ2-5,TRBV2,.,ASSLTSGGLETQY